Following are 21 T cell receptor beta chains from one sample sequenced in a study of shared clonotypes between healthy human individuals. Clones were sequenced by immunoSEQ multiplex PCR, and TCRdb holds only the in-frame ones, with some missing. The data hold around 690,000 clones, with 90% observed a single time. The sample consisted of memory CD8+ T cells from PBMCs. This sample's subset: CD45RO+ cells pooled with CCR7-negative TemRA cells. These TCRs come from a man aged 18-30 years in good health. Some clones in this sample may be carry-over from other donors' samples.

The CDR3 DNA is TGCGCCAGCAGCCCTCTGGGAGACCCAAAGAACAATGAGCAGTTCTTC. Translating it yields CASSPLGDPKNNEQFF. J is TRBJ2-1 and V is TRBV4-3; maybe TRBD2 (5 bases). The CDR3 has 16 residues. V lost 4 bases and J lost 5, with 18 bases in between. Germline V CDR1 and CDR2: LGHNA, YSLEER.

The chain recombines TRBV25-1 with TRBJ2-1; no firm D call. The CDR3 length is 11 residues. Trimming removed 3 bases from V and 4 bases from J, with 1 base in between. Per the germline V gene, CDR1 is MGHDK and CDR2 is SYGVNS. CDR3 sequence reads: CASSEYNEQFF. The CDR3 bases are TGTGCCAGCAGTGAGTACAATGAGCAGTTCTTC.

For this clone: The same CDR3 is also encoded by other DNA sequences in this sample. CDR3 region: CSVPGGYTF. For the CDR3, the DNA is TGCAGCGTTCCTGGGGGCTACACCTTC. The chain employs TRBV29-1 and TRBJ1-2; D ambiguous. V lost 5 bases and J lost 8, with 6 bases in between. This CDR3 is built from 9 residues. Germline V CDR1 and CDR2: SQVTM, ANQGSEA.

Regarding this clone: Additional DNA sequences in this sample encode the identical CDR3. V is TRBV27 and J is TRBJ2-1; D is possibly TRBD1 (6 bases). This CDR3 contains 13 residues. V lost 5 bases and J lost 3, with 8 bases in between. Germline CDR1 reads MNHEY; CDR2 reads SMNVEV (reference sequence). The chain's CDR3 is CASSLDSYNEQFF. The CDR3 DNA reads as TGTGCCAGCAGTCTGGACAGCTACAATGAGCAGTTCTTC.

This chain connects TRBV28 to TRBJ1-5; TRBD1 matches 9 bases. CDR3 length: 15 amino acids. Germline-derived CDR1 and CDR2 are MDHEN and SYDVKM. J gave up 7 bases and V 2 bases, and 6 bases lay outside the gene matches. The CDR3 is CASSLPGTGYQPQHF. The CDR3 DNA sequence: TGTGCCAGCAGTTTACCAGGGACAGGGTACCAGCCCCAGCATTTT.

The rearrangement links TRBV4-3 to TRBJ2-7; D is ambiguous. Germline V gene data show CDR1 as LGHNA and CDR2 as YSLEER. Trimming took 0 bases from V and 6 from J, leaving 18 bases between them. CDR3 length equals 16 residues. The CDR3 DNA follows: TGCGCCAGCAGCCAAGAAGCTAGGATATCCCCCTCCGAGCAGTACTTC. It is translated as CASSQEARISPSEQYF.

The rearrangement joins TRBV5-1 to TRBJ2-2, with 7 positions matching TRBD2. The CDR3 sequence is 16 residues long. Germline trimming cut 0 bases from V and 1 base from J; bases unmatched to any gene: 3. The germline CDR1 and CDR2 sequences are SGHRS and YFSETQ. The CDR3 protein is CASSLDLAVNTGELFF. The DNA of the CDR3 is TGCGCCAGCAGCTTGGATCTAGCGGTGAACACCGGGGAGCTGTTTTTT.

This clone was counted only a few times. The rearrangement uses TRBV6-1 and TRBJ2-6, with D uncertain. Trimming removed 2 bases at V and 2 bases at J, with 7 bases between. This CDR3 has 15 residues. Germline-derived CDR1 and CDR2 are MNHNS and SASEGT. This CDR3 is CASSESPTGANVLTF. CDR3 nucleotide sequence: TGTGCCAGCAGTGAATCCCCTACTGGGGCCAACGTCCTGACTTTC.

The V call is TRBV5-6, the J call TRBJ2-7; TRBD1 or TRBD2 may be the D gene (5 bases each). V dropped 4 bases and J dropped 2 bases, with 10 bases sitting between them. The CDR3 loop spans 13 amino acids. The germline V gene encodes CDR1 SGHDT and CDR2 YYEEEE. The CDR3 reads CASSIGTTYEQYF. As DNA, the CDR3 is TGTGCCAGCAGCATAGGGACCACCTACGAGCAGTACTTC.

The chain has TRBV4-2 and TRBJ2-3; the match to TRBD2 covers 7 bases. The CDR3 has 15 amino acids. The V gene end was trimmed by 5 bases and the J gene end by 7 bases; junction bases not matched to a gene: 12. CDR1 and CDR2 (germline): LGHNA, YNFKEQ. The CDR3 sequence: CASSYVAGEQNTQYF. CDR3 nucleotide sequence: TGTGCCAGCAGCTACGTGGCGGGAGAACAAAATACGCAGTATTTT.

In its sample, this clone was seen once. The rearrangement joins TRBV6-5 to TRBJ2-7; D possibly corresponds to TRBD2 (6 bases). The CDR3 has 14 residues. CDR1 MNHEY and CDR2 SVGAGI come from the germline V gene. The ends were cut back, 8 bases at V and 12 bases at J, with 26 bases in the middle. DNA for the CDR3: TGTGCCAGCCTTACGGGAGACCCGCTCCTTTCCGGGTACTTC. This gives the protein CASLTGDPLLSGYF.

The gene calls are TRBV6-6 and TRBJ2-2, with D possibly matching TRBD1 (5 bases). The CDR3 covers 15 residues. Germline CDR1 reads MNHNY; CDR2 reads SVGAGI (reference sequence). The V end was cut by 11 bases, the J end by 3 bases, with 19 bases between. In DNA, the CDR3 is TGTGCCGGAACTCAGGGCGATGATGACACCGGGGAGCTGTTTTTT. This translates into CAGTQGDDDTGELFF.

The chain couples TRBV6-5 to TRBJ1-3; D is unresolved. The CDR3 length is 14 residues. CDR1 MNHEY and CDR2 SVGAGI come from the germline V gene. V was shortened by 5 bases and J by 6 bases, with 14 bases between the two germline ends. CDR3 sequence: CASSPPGVANTIYF. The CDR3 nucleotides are TGTGCCAGCAGTCCCCCAGGTGTAGCAAACACCATATATTTT.

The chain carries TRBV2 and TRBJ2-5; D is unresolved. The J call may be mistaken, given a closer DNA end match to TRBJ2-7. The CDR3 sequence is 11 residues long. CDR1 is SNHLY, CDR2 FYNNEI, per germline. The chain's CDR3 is CAISRAYEQYF. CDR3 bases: TGTGCCATCTCCCGGGCCTACGAGCAGTACTTC.

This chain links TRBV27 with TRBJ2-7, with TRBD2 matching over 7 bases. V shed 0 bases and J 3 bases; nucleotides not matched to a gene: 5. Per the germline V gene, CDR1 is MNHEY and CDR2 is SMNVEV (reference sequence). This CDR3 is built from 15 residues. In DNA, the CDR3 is TGTGCCAGCAGTTTATCTGAGCGCGGGAGCTACGAGCAGTACTTC. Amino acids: CASSLSERGSYEQYF.

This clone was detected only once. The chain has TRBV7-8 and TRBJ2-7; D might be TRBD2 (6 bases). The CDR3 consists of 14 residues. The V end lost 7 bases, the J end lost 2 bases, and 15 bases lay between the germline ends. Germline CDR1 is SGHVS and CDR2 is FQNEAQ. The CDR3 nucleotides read TGTGCCAGCACTCCGGGAGTTTCCCCCTACGAGCAGTACTTC. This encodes CASTPGVSPYEQYF. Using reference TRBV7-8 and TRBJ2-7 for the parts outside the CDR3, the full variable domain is GAGVSQSPRYKVAKRGQDVALRCDPISGHVSLFWYQQALGQGPEFLTYFQNEAQLDKSGLPSDRFFAERPEGSVSTLKIQRTQQEDSAVYLCASTPGVSPYEQYFGPGTRLTVT.

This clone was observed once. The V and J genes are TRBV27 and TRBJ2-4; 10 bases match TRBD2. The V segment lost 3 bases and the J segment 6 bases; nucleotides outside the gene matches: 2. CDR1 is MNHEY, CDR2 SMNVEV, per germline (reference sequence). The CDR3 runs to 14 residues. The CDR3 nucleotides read TGTGCCAGCAGTTTTTCTAGCGGGAGAAACATTCAGTACTTC. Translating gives CASSFSSGRNIQYF.

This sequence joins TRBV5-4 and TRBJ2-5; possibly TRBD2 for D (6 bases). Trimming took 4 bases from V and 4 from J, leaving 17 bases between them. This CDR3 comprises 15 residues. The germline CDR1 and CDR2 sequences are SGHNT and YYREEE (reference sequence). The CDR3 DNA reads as TGTGCCAGCAGCCCGCGGGACGGGCGGGGAGAGACCCAGTACTTC. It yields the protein CASSPRDGRGETQYF.

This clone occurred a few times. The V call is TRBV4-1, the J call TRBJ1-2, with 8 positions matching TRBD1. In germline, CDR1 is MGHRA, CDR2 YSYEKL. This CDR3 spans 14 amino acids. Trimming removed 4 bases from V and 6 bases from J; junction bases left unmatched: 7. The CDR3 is CASSPLNRGNGYTF. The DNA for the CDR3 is TGCGCCAGCAGCCCCTTAAACAGGGGGAATGGCTACACCTTC.

The CDR3, as DNA: TGTGCCAGCAGCGCCCCCCTTAGGGTTCACGAGCAGTACTTC. This codes for CASSAPLRVHEQYF. This chain uses TRBV7-9 with TRBJ2-7; no definite D call. Trimming shortened V by 5 bases and J by 5 bases, and 16 bases separated the two germline ends. The CDR3 has 14 amino acids. Germline CDR1 and CDR2: SEHNR and FQNEAQ (reference sequence). Using reference TRBV7-9 and TRBJ2-7 for the parts outside the CDR3, the full variable domain is DTGVSQNPRHKITKRGQNVTFRCDPISEHNRLYWYRQTLGQGPEFLTYFQNEAQLEKSRLLSDRFSAERPKGSFSTLEIQRTEQGDSAMYLCASSAPLRVHEQYFGPGTRLTVT.

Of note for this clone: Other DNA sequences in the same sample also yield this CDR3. The CDR3 loop reads CASSLGGTGYYEQYF. The DNA of the CDR3 is TGTGCCAGCAGCTTAGGGGGGACAGGGTACTACGAGCAGTACTTC. The rearrangement links TRBV11-2 to TRBJ2-7; 9 bases fit TRBD1. The CDR3 consists of 15 residues. Germline CDR1 and CDR2: SGHAT and FQNNGV. The trim removed 1 base at V and 3 bases at J, leaving 4 bases unmatched.